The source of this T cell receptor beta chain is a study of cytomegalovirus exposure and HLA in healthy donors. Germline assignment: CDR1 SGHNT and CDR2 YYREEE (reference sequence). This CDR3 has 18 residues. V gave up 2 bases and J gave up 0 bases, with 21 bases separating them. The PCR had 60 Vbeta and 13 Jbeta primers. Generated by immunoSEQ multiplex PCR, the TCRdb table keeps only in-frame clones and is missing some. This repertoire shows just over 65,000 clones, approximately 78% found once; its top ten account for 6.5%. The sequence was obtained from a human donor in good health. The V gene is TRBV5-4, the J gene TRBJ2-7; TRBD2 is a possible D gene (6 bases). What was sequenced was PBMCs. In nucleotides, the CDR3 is TGTGCCAGCAGCTTTTTCGGGAGTGGAAGAGTGGGCTCCTACGAGCAGTACTTC. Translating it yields CASSFFGSGRVGSYEQYF. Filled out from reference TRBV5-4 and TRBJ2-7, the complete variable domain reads ETGVTQSPTHLIKTRGQQVTLRCSSQSGHNTVSWYQQALGQGPQFIFQYYREEENGRGNFPPRFSGLQFPNYSSELNVNALELDDSALYLCASSFFGSGRVGSYEQYFGPGTRLTVT.